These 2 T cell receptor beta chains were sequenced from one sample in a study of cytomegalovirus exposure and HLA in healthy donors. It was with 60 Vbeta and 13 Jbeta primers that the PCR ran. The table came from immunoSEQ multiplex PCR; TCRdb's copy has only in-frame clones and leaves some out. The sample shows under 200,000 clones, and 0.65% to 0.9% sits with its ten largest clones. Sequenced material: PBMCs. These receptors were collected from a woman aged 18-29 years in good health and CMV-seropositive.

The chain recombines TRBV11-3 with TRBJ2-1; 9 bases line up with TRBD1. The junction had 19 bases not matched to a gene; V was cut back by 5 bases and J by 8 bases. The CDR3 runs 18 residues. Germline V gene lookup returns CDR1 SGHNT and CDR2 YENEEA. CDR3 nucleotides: TGTGCCAGCAGCGTAAGGGATGTGGGTGGGACAGGGAGACATGAGCAGTTCTTC. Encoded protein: CASSVRDVGGTGRHEQFF.

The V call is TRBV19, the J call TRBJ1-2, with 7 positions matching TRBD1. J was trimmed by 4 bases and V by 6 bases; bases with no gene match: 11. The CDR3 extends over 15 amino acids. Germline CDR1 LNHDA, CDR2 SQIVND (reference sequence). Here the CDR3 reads CASSPTGTAGYGYTF. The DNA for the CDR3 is TGTGCCAGTAGCCCTACCGGGACAGCAGGCTATGGCTACACCTTC.